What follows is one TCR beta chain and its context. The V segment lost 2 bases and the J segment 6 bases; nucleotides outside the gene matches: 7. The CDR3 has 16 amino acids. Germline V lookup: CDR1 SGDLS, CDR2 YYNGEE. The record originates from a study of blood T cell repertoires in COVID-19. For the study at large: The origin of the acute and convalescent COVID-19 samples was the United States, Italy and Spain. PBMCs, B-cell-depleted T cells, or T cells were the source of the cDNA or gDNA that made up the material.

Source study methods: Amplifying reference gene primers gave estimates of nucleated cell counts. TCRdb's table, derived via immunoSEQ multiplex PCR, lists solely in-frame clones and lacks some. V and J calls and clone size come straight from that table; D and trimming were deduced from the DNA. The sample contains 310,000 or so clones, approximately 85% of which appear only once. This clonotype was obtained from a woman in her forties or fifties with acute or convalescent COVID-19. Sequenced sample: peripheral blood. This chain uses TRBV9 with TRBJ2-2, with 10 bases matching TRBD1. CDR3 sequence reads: CASSVEGQGPAGELFF. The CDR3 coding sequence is TGTGCCAGCAGCGTCGAGGGACAGGGGCCAGCCGGGGAGCTGTTTTTT.